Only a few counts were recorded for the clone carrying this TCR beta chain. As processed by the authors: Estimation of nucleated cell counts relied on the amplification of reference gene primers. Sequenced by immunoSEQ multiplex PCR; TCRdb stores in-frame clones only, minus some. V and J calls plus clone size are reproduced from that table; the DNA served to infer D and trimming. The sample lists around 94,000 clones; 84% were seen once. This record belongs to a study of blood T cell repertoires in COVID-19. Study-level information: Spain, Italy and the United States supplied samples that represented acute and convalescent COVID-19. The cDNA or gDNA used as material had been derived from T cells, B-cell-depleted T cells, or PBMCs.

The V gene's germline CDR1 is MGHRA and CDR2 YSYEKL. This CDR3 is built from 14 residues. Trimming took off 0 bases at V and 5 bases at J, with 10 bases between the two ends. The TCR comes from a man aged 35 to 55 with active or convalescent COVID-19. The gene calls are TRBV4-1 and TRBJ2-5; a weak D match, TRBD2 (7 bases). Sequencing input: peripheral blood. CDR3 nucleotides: TGCGCCAGCAGCCAAGAGGGGGGGCGGGAGACCCAGTACTTC. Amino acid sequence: CASSQEGGRETQYF.